The 23 T cell receptor beta chains in this list originate from one sample, sequenced in a study of T cell changes during pregnancy in multiple sclerosis. TCRdb's table, derived via immunoSEQ multiplex PCR, lists solely in-frame clones and lacks some. The table lists about 50,000 clones, around 90% of them singletons. Sequencing was performed on CD4+ T cells from peripheral blood mononuclear cells, taken in the second trimester of pregnancy. Receptors were obtained from a female donor with multiple sclerosis, enrolled in a pregnancy study.

The chain joins TRBV2 to TRBJ2-7; 13 bases are shared with TRBD2. The length of the CDR3 is 14 residues. CDR1 is SNHLY and CDR2 is FYNNEI in the germline V gene. Losses at the gene ends were 8 bases for V and 7 bases for J; bases not matched to a gene: 8. The CDR3 DNA reads TGTGCCAGCGTCCAACTAGCGGGAGGGGGTGAGCAGTACTTC. Its protein product is CASVQLAGGGEQYF.

This chain joins TRBV19 and TRBJ1-2, with D unresolved. Trimming took 5 bases from V and 6 from J, leaving 13 bases between them. Germline-derived CDR1 and CDR2 are LNHDA and SQIVND (reference sequence). The CDR3 has 13 residues. The CDR3 region is CASSVPGLHGYTF. The CDR3 DNA follows: TGTGCCAGTAGTGTTCCGGGTTTGCATGGCTACACCTTC.

The J gene is TRBJ2-6, the V gene TRBV5-1, with D tentatively TRBD2 (5 bases). The ends were cut back, 0 bases at V and 4 bases at J, with 14 bases in the middle. Germline CDR1 SGHRS, CDR2 YFSETQ. CDR3 length: 17 amino acids. For the CDR3, the DNA is TGCGCCAGCAGCTTGGGACTGGGAGAAAGCGGGGCCAACGTCCTGACTTTC. Protein sequence: CASSLGLGESGANVLTF.

The chain carries TRBV25-1 and TRBJ1-6; D unclear. The germline gives CDR1 MGHDK, CDR2 SYGVNS. V lost 7 bases and J 8 bases, leaving 12 bases between the germline ends. This CDR3 is built from 13 residues. The CDR3 DNA follows: TGTGCCAGCAAAGCTCGACACGATTCACCCCTCCACTTT. Translation gives CASKARHDSPLHF.

V is TRBV5-6 and J is TRBJ2-5; 7 nucleotides line up with TRBD2. CDR1 and CDR2 from the germline V gene are SGHDT and YYEEEE. Trimming at V came to 4 bases and at J to 2 bases, leaving 5 bases not matched to a gene. This CDR3 spans 14 amino acids. The DNA of the CDR3 is TGTGCCAGCAGCACAGGACTAGTACAAGAGACCCAGTACTTC. Translating gives CASSTGLVQETQYF.

The chain joins TRBV25-1 to TRBJ1-4, with D perhaps matching TRBD1 (5 bases). This CDR3 comprises 15 residues. From germline, CDR1 is MGHDK and CDR2 SYGVNS. The V end was cut by 4 bases, the J end by 8 bases, with 17 bases between. CDR3 coding DNA: TGTGCCAGCAGTGTTTCGACATCTAAGGGGGAAAAACTGTTTTTT. This translates into CASSVSTSKGEKLFF.

The V and J genes are TRBV6-6 and TRBJ2-5; D gene ambiguous. Germline V gives CDR1 MNHNY, CDR2 SVGAGI (reference sequence). The CDR3 has 14 amino acids. Trimming shortened V by 2 bases and J by 5 bases, and 12 bases separated the two germline ends. CDR3 sequence: CASSYGVAGETQYF. Written as DNA, the CDR3 is TGTGCCAGCAGTTACGGAGTAGCCGGGGAGACCCAGTACTTC.

This chain joins TRBV4-1 and TRBJ2-1; no clear D gene. V was clipped by 6 bases and J by 5 bases, with 17 bases between them. Germline CDR1 and CDR2: MGHRA and YSYEKL. This CDR3 comprises 15 residues. CDR3 sequence (DNA): TGCGCCAGCAGTCTGGTGCGAGTTTTAAACAATGAGCAGTTCTTC. Translated: CASSLVRVLNNEQFF.

The chain employs TRBV10-3 and TRBJ2-7; 8 nucleotides agree with TRBD1. The CDR3 totals 16 residues. Germline CDR1 and CDR2: ENHRY and SYGVKD. The trim removed 0 bases at V and 4 bases at J, leaving 8 bases unmatched. The CDR3 sequence: CAISESSRTGTYEQYF. CDR3 DNA: TGTGCCATCAGTGAGTCGAGCCGGACAGGGACGTACGAGCAGTACTTC.

The chain links TRBV7-9 to TRBJ1-1; D ambiguous. Per the germline V gene, CDR1 is SEHNR and CDR2 is FQNEAQ (reference sequence). The CDR3 runs to 15 residues. V was clipped by 1 base and J by 5 bases, with 14 bases between them. CDR3 coding DNA: TGTGCCAGCAGCTTAGTGGTATCAGGTAGAACTGAAGCTTTCTTT. It encodes CASSLVVSGRTEAFF.

This chain uses TRBV7-9 with TRBJ2-1, with a possible D match to TRBD2 (6 bases). Looked up from germline, CDR1 is SEHNR and CDR2 is FQNEAQ (reference sequence). V lost 3 bases to trimming and J lost 1 base, with 7 bases between them. The CDR3 has 14 amino acids. CDR3 DNA sequence: TGTGCCAGCAGCTTCGGGGGTTCCTACAATGAGCAGTTCTTC. This sequence encodes CASSFGGSYNEQFF.

The chain employs TRBV4-2 and TRBJ2-7, with TRBD2 matching 8 bases. J lost 4 bases, V lost 1 base, and 3 bases had no gene match. CDR1 is LGHNA and CDR2 is YNFKEQ in the germline V gene. The CDR3 runs 14 residues. CDR3 sequence (DNA): TGTGCCAGCAGCCAAGCGGGACTAGGATACGAGCAGTACTTC. Its translation is CASSQAGLGYEQYF.

This rearrangement joins TRBV10-3 to TRBJ1-6, with D perhaps TRBD1 (5 bases). CDR1 is ENHRY, CDR2 SYGVKD, per germline. The CDR3 is made up of 16 amino acids. Trimming removed 8 bases from V and 6 bases from J, with 20 bases in between. CDR3 protein: CAISKIHQGGNSPLHF. Written as DNA, the CDR3 is TGTGCCATCTCCAAAATACATCAGGGTGGTAATTCACCCCTCCACTTT.

The chain uses TRBV27 and TRBJ2-6, with 9 positions matching TRBD2. V was pared by 6 bases and J by 0 bases, with 6 bases of the junction left unmatched. Germline assignment: CDR1 MNHEY and CDR2 SMNVEV (reference sequence). This CDR3 has 17 amino acids. In DNA form, the CDR3 reads TGTGCCAGCAGGGCTAGCGGGGCGACCTCTGGGGCCAACGTCCTGACTTTC. Translated, it gives CASRASGATSGANVLTF.

V usage is TRBV7-3 and J usage is TRBJ1-3, with D possibly being TRBD1 (5 bases). This CDR3 contains 16 residues. Germline V gene lookup returns CDR1 SGHTA and CDR2 FQGTGA. V lost 5 bases, J lost 2 bases, and 16 bases lay in between. The CDR3 reads CASSPEGTVAGNTIYF. The DNA for the CDR3 is TGTGCCAGCAGCCCAGAGGGGACTGTGGCTGGAAACACCATATATTTT.

The chain has TRBV19 and TRBJ2-7, with D maybe TRBD2 (6 bases). Germline assignment: CDR1 LNHDA and CDR2 SQIVND (reference sequence). V lost 7 bases and J 3 bases, leaving 13 bases between the germline ends. CDR3 length: 13 residues. CDR3 in amino acids: CASKVRGGYEQYF. DNA for the CDR3: TGTGCCAGTAAAGTAAGGGGAGGCTACGAGCAGTACTTC.

This sequence joins TRBV18 and TRBJ2-3; D unresolved. The V gene's germline CDR1 is KGHSH and CDR2 LQKENI. Trimming cost V 6 bases and J 6 bases, with 16 bases left between them. This CDR3 spans 14 amino acids. The DNA for the CDR3 is TGTGCCAGCTCGGAGTATGACCCCTCGGATACGCAGTATTTT. Its translation is CASSEYDPSDTQYF.

The rearrangement links TRBV5-6 to TRBJ2-7; TRBD2 matches at 9 bases. The length of the CDR3 is 17 residues. Trimming cost V 1 base and J 0 bases; bases outside gene matches: 8. The germline CDR1 and CDR2 sequences are SGHDT and YYEEEE. The CDR3 nucleotides are TGTGCCAGCAGCTTGTTAGCGGGGGCTTACCGCTCCTACGAGCAGTACTTC. Translating it yields CASSLLAGAYRSYEQYF.

V is TRBV7-3 and J is TRBJ1-1; perhaps TRBD1 as D (5 bases). Germline values: CDR1 SGHTA, CDR2 FQGTGA. The CDR3 consists of 14 residues. V dropped 3 bases and J dropped 0 bases, with 8 bases sitting between them. The CDR3 here is CASSLGGMNTEAFF. DNA for the CDR3: TGTGCCAGCAGCTTGGGGGGTATGAACACTGAAGCTTTCTTT.

The genes are TRBV27 and TRBJ2-4; D unclear. V was cut by 2 bases and J by 0 bases, with 8 bases left in between. Per germline, CDR1 MNHEY and CDR2 SMNVEV (reference sequence). The CDR3 length is 15 residues. The CDR3 spells CASSLTRLAKNIQYF. The DNA for the CDR3 is TGTGCCAGCAGTTTAACTCGGTTAGCCAAAAACATTCAGTACTTC.

The V gene is TRBV5-6, the J gene TRBJ2-5; 9 bases are a match to TRBD2. J gave up 5 bases and V 0 bases, and 5 bases lay outside the gene matches. Germline CDR1 reads SGHDT; CDR2 reads YYEEEE. This CDR3 comprises 15 residues. In DNA form, the CDR3 reads TGTGCCAGCAGCTTGGTGGCGGGGGGGCGGGAGACCCAGTACTTC. Translating gives CASSLVAGGRETQYF.

V gene TRBV30 combines with J gene TRBJ2-1; 8 bases fit TRBD2. CDR1 is GTSNPN, CDR2 SVGIG, per germline (reference sequence). Unmatched junction bases numbered 6, after V lost 4 bases and J lost 1 base. The CDR3 extends over 15 amino acids. The CDR3: CAWIKGLVSYNEQFF. The CDR3 DNA reads as TGTGCCTGGATTAAGGGACTAGTTTCCTACAATGAGCAGTTCTTC.

The genes are TRBV4-1 and TRBJ1-5; D might be TRBD1 (5 bases). This CDR3 has 15 amino acids. The ends were cut back, 0 bases at V and 4 bases at J, with 10 bases in the middle. CDR1 and CDR2 from the germline V gene are MGHRA and YSYEKL. The CDR3 nucleotides read TGCGCCAGCAGCCAAGAGACCAGGGAAAATCAGCCCCAGCATTTT. This codes for CASSQETRENQPQHF.